Listed below are T cell receptor beta chains from one sample, sequenced in a study of Graves' ophthalmopathy and Graves' hyperthyroidism. TCRdb reprocessed the multiplex PCR reads via MiXCR and lists one record per CDR3 protein. The sample has hundreds of thousands of distinct CDR3 sequences, approximately 21% seen once; the top ten hold approximately 3.2%. The source material was peripheral blood. The receptors stem from a woman aged 18-29 years with stable Graves' hyperthyroidism. Each CDR3 is given with its conserved first and last residue. D genes are given only for firm matches. Clone size is stated in some rows and not others, as once, few, many or a class when expanded.

clone size	D gene	V gene	J gene	CDR3 protein	CDR3 DNA
many	TRBD1	TRBV12-3/TRBV12-4	TRBJ2-7	CASRGTGGFVEQYF	TGTGCCAGCAGAGGGACAGGGGGTTTCGTCGAGCAGTACTTC
many	TRBD1	TRBV12-3/TRBV12-4	TRBJ1-6	CASRGGQRSPLHF	TGTGCCAGCAGGGGGGGACAGCGGTCACCCCTCCACTTT
many	NA	TRBV28	TRBJ2-7	CASSIPRGPLHYEQYF	TGTGCCAGCAGTATACCCAGGGGCCCCCTTCACTACGAGCAGTACTTC
many	NA	TRBV19	TRBJ1-5	CASSRGLPVEPQHF	TGTGCCAGTAGTAGGGGCCTCCCTGTGGAACCCCAGCATTTT
many	NA	TRBV7-2	TRBJ2-5	CASSLWGQYGETQYF	TGTGCCAGCAGCTTATGGGGGCAGTATGGGGAGACCCAGTACTTC
few	NA	TRBV11-2	TRBJ2-5	CASSFLLGGQETQYF	TGTGCCAGCAGCTTCCTACTCGGGGGCCAAGAGACCCAGTACTTC
many	NA	TRBV28	TRBJ2-1	CASSLGERYNEQFF	TGTGCCAGCAGTTTAGGGGAGAGGTACAATGAGCAGTTCTTC
NA	NA	TRBV12-3/TRBV12-4	TRBJ1-1	CASSRQVATEAFF	TGTGCCAGCAGCCGACAGGTGGCCACTGAAGCTTTCTTT
many	TRBD1	TRBV19	TRBJ2-7	CASSTAGTGPYEQYF	TGTGCCAGTAGTACCGCCGGGACAGGTCCCTACGAGCAGTACTTC
NA	TRBD1	TRBV27	TRBJ2-7	CASSRSGTGAYEQYF	TGTGCCAGCAGTCGATCCGGGACAGGAGCCTACGAGCAGTACTTC
many	TRBD2	TRBV19	TRBJ2-5	CASSGLAGAETQYF	TGTGCCAGTAGCGGACTAGCGGGAGCGGAGACCCAGTACTTC
many	NA	TRBV25-1	TRBJ1-5	CASSEAGGGNQPQHF	TGTGCCAGCAGTGAAGCCGGGGGCGGCAATCAGCCCCAGCATTTT
many	TRBD1	TRBV6-1	TRBJ2-5	CASSGWTGGEVLQYF	TGTGCCAGCAGTGGATGGACAGGGGGGGAGGTGTTACAGTACTTC
many	TRBD1	TRBV6-5	TRBJ1-5	CASSYSGGTVSNQPQHF	TGTGCCAGCAGTTACTCAGGCGGGACAGTCAGCAATCAGCCCCAGCATTTT
many	NA	TRBV6-2/TRBV6-3	TRBJ2-7	CASSTNPPGSLYEQYF	TGTGCCAGCAGTACTAATCCGCCAGGGTCCCTCTACGAGCAGTACTTC
many	TRBD2	TRBV20-1	TRBJ2-7	CSARILETSGRAPYEQYF	TGCAGTGCTAGGATTTTGGAGACTAGCGGGAGAGCCCCCTACGAGCAGTACTTC
many	TRBD2	TRBV12-3/TRBV12-4	TRBJ2-4	CASSLSTSGTTKNIQYF	TGTGCCAGCAGTTTGTCAACTAGCGGGACCACCAAAAACATTCAGTACTTC
many	NA	TRBV2	TRBJ2-7	CASRERGIGVRYEQYF	TGTGCCAGCAGAGAGAGGGGCATAGGGGTCAGATACGAGCAGTACTTC
many	NA	TRBV28	TRBJ1-2	CASSPRDINYGYTF	TGTGCCAGCAGTCCCAGGGATATCAACTATGGCTACACCTTC
many	NA	TRBV25-1	TRBJ2-5	CASSESQGTETQYF	TGTGCCAGCAGTGAAAGCCAGGGGACGGAGACCCAGTACTTC
many	TRBD1	TRBV20-1	TRBJ2-5	CSADPLGLRGRETQYF	TGCAGTGCTGACCCCCTCGGCCTCAGGGGGCGAGAGACCCAGTACTTC
many	TRBD2	TRBV6-2/TRBV6-3	TRBJ2-2	CASRSLAVRLRTGELFF	TGTGCCAGCAGAAGCCTAGCGGTACGCCTAAGGACCGGGGAGCTGTTTTTT
many	NA	TRBV28	TRBJ1-2	CASRGLDGYTF	TGTGCCAGCCGGGGACTCGATGGCTACACCTTC
few	NA	TRBV5-1	TRBJ1-2	CASTQDNRQGGYTF	TGCGCCAGCACCCAGGACAACCGTCAGGGCGGCTACACCTTC
many	NA	TRBV12-3/TRBV12-4	TRBJ2-7	CASSLTSGQDTYEQYF	TGTGCCAGCAGTTTAACCTCCGGCCAGGATACCTACGAGCAGTACTTC
many	TRBD1	TRBV19	TRBJ1-2	CASTTGNGYTF	TGTGCCAGCACGACAGGGAATGGCTACACCTTC
NA	TRBD1	TRBV9	TRBJ2-7	CASSHPGQGDYEQYF	TGTGCCAGCAGTCATCCGGGACAGGGGGATTACGAGCAGTACTTC
many	TRBD2	TRBV20-1	TRBJ2-5	CSARDTSGYQGETQYF	TGCAGTGCTAGAGATACTAGCGGCTACCAGGGGGAGACCCAGTACTTC
many	TRBD1	TRBV20-1	TRBJ1-5	CSARDKGGVNQPQHF	TGCAGTGCTAGAGATAAAGGGGGCGTCAATCAGCCCCAGCATTTT
NA	NA	TRBV7-6	TRBJ1-5	CASSLVPYHLTETNQPQHF	TGTGCCAGCAGCTTAGTTCCCTACCATCTAACGGAAACCAACCAGCCCCAGCATTTT
few	TRBD1	TRBV11-1	TRBJ2-2	CASSSLGQGASGELFF	TGTGCCAGCAGCTCCCTGGGACAGGGGGCCTCCGGGGAGCTGTTTTTT
few	NA	TRBV3-1	TRBJ2-7	CASSQRGGLHEQYF	TGTGCCAGCAGCCAACGGGGAGGACTTCACGAGCAGTACTTC
many	NA	TRBV25-1	TRBJ2-7	CASSGGGQSPVFSYEQYF	TGTGCCAGCAGTGGCGGGGGACAGTCCCCAGTTTTCTCCTACGAGCAGTACTTC
many	NA	TRBV19	TRBJ1-1	CASSNLGNTEAFF	TGTGCCAGTAGTAATCTGGGGAACACTGAAGCTTTCTTT
NA	NA	TRBV20-1	TRBJ2-4	CSARSDGGIAKNIKYF	TGCAGTGCTAGATCGGATGGGGGTATAGCCAAAAACATTAAGTACTTC
many	NA	TRBV2	TRBJ2-5	CASSEARGAGETQYF	TGTGCCAGCAGTGAAGCTCGGGGGGCTGGGGAGACCCAGTACTTC
few	TRBD2	TRBV20-1	TRBJ2-4	CSARAWREAAKNIQYF	TGCAGTGCTAGAGCCTGGCGGGAGGCGGCCAAAAACATTCAGTACTTC
many	NA	TRBV30	TRBJ1-5	CAWSGGGDQPQHF	TGTGCCTGGAGTGGAGGTGGCGATCAGCCCCAGCATTTT
many	NA	TRBV7-2	TRBJ1-5	CASSLFGFNQPQHF	TGTGCCAGCAGCTTGTTCGGATTCAATCAGCCCCAGCATTTT
many	NA	TRBV6-2/TRBV6-3	TRBJ2-5	CASSYGTAQETQYF	TGTGCCAGCAGTTACGGGACGGCGCAAGAGACCCAGTACTTC
many	NA	TRBV27	TRBJ2-7	CASSLGKSYEQYF	TGTGCCAGCAGTTTAGGGAAGTCTTACGAGCAGTACTTC
many	NA	TRBV11-2	TRBJ1-2	CASSSPGEGLYGYTF	TGTGCCAGCAGCTCCCCGGGGGAGGGGCTGTATGGCTACACCTTC
NA	TRBD1	TRBV27	TRBJ1-2	CASGQQGSGYTF	TGTGCCAGCGGCCAACAGGGGAGCGGCTACACCTTC
many	NA	TRBV5-5	TRBJ2-7	CASSHYGQRIYEQYF	TGTGCCAGCAGCCATTATGGACAGAGAATCTACGAGCAGTACTTC
many	NA	TRBV6-2/TRBV6-3	TRBJ1-1	CASTGYTEAFF	TGTGCCAGCACAGGATACACTGAAGCTTTCTTT
many	TRBD2	TRBV6-1	TRBJ2-7	CASSDRTSGSYEQYF	TGTGCCAGCAGTGACCGGACTAGCGGGAGCTACGAGCAGTACTTC
NA	NA	TRBV6-5	TRBJ1-1	CASSYSIGVSEAFF	TGTGCCAGCAGTTACTCGATCGGTGTCTCTGAAGCTTTCTTT
many	NA	TRBV14	TRBJ2-7	CASSQDIMGGVYEQYF	TGTGCCAGCAGCCAAGATATAATGGGTGGGGTCTACGAGCAGTACTTC
many	TRBD2	TRBV7-2	TRBJ2-7	CASRKRDLPYEQYF	TGTGCCAGCAGAAAGCGGGACCTCCCCTACGAGCAGTACTTC
few	TRBD1	TRBV6-2/TRBV6-3	TRBJ2-5	CASSYGTGVRQETQYF	TGTGCCAGCAGTTACGGGACAGGTGTCCGCCAAGAGACCCAGTACTTC